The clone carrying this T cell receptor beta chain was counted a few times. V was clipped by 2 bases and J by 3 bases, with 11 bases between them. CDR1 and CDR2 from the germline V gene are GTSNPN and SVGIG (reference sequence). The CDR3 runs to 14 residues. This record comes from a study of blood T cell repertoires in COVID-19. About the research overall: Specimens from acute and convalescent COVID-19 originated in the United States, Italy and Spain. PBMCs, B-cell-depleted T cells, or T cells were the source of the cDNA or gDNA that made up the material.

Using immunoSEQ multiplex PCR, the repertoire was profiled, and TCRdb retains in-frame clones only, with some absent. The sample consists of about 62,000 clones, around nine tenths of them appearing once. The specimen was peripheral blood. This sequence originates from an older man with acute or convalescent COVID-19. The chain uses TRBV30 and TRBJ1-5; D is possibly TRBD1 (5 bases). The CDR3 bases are TGTGCCTGGAGTCTCGGACAAGTCAATCAGCCCCAGCATTTT. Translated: CAWSLGQVNQPQHF.